The 20 T cell receptor beta chains listed next were all sequenced from one sample in a study of blood T cell repertoires in COVID-19. Profiled with immunoSEQ multiplex PCR; TCRdb holds only in-frame clones, not every one. Of around 150,000 clones listed, under 90% are singletons. Sequenced sample: peripheral blood. These TCRs come from a woman older than 75 with acute or convalescent COVID-19.

The chain combines TRBV6-5 with TRBJ1-2, with 7 bases that match TRBD1. Unmatched junction bases numbered 4, after V lost 5 bases and J lost 4 bases. Germline loops: CDR1 MNHEY, CDR2 SVGAGI. This CDR3 is 13 amino acids long. CDR3 coding DNA: TGTGCCAGCAGTCCACGGGACAGCTATGGCTACACCTTC. Amino acids: CASSPRDSYGYTF.

The gene calls are TRBV6-5 and TRBJ1-5, with TRBD1 identical over 8 bases. The CDR3 contains 14 residues. In germline, CDR1 is MNHEY, CDR2 SVGAGI. After removal of 6 bases from V and 6 bases from J, the junction contained 7 bases not matched to a gene. The CDR3 DNA is TGTGCCAGCAGCCCGGACAGGGATATTCAGCCCCAGCATTTT. Protein product: CASSPDRDIQPQHF.

The CDR3 sequence is CASSRGRRGRELFF. Here the CDR3 DNA reads TGTGCCAGCAGCCGTGGGAGAAGGGGGCGGGAGCTGTTTTTT. This chain connects TRBV14 to TRBJ2-2; the match to TRBD1 covers 7 bases. This CDR3 is built from 14 residues. Losses at the gene ends were 4 bases for V and 9 bases for J; bases not matched to a gene: 8. Germline CDR1 and CDR2: SGHDN and FVKESK.

The J gene is TRBJ2-7, the V gene TRBV2, with D perhaps TRBD1 (6 bases). Per the germline V gene, CDR1 is SNHLY and CDR2 is FYNNEI. CDR3 length: 17 amino acids. V shed 0 bases and J shed 2 bases, with 17 bases lying between them. CDR3 sequence: CASSEALPETGTYEQYF. The DNA of the CDR3 is TGTGCCAGCAGTGAAGCGCTTCCGGAGACAGGAACCTACGAGCAGTACTTC.

The chain couples TRBV9 to TRBJ1-1; 7 nucleotides match TRBD1. With 4 bases clipped from V and 4 bases from J, the junction kept 4 bases outside the gene matches. The CDR3 loop spans 13 amino acids. CDR1 is SGDLS and CDR2 is YYNGEE in the germline V gene. CDR3 residues: CASSHRGGTEAFF. The CDR3 coding sequence is TGTGCCAGCAGCCACAGGGGAGGCACTGAAGCTTTCTTT.

This clone was detected only a few times. The J gene is TRBJ1-1, the V gene TRBV7-9, with D possibly being TRBD1 (5 bases). Trimming removed 5 bases from V and 8 bases from J, with 12 bases in between. This CDR3 is 12 amino acids long. From germline, CDR1 is SEHNR and CDR2 FQNEAQ (reference sequence). CDR3 region: CASSRQSLEAFF. The CDR3 bases are TGTGCCAGCAGCCGACAGTCTCTAGAAGCTTTCTTT.

This chain uses TRBV10-3 with TRBJ1-5; no firm D call. The CDR3 loop spans 12 amino acids. Germline CDR1 is ENHRY and CDR2 is SYGVKD. V shed 3 bases and J shed 15 bases, with 15 bases lying between them. Here the CDR3 reads CAISDGWEGRHF. CDR3 DNA sequence: TGTGCCATCAGTGATGGGTGGGAGGGCCGGCATTTT.

The V and J genes are TRBV7-3 and TRBJ1-5; TRBD1 matches 7 bases. The V gene end was trimmed by 4 bases and the J gene end by 0 bases; junction bases not matched to a gene: 15. This CDR3 has 19 residues. Germline values: CDR1 SGHTA, CDR2 FQGTGA. CDR3 DNA: TGTGCCAGCAGCTCCAACCGGGACAGAAAAACACCTAGCAATCAGCCCCAGCATTTT. Translating gives CASSSNRDRKTPSNQPQHF.

The V call is TRBV4-1, the J call TRBJ1-2; D is uncertain. Germline V gene lookup returns CDR1 MGHRA and CDR2 YSYEKL. The CDR3 sequence is 13 residues long. The ends were cut back, 4 bases at V and 4 bases at J, with 10 bases in the middle. The CDR3 DNA sequence: TGCGCCAGCAGCCCGGGGTCTGGCTATGGCTACACCTTC. It specifies CASSPGSGYGYTF.

This clone has just a few counts. The V gene is TRBV7-2, the J gene TRBJ1-6; D is uncertain. CDR1 is SGHTA, CDR2 FQGNSA, per germline. Between the trimmed V and J ends, which lost 5 bases and 5 bases, there was a span of 10 bases. The CDR3 is 14 residues long. The CDR3 loop reads CASSVRQDNSPLHF. CDR3 coding DNA: TGTGCCAGCAGCGTAAGACAAGATAATTCACCCCTCCACTTT.

The chain employs TRBV4-2 and TRBJ2-1; 8 bases agree with TRBD2. Germline loops: CDR1 LGHNA, CDR2 YNFKEQ. The CDR3 has 16 amino acids. With V trimmed by 0 bases and J by 6 bases, 7 bases remained unmatched. In DNA form, the CDR3 reads TGTGCCAGCAGCCAAGATCCCAGCGGGAGTTTCAATGAGCAGTTCTTC. It yields the protein CASSQDPSGSFNEQFF.

This chain joins TRBV10-3 and TRBJ1-2; 10 bases are shared with TRBD1. Germline V gene sequence: CDR1 ENHRY, CDR2 SYGVKD. CDR3 length: 15 amino acids. The V and J ends lost 0 bases and 4 bases, in that order; junction bases with no gene match: 2. The CDR3 region has the DNA TGTGCCATCAGTGAGTCGCGACAGGGGGCCTATGGCTACACCTTC. Its translation is CAISESRQGAYGYTF.

J is TRBJ1-4 and V is TRBV19, with 11 positions matching TRBD1. The trim removed 8 bases at V and 4 bases at J, leaving 3 bases unmatched. CDR3 length: 14 amino acids. Germline assignment: CDR1 LNHDA and CDR2 SQIVND (reference sequence). The CDR3 DNA sequence: TGTGCCAGTGGGACAGGGGGATTTAATGAAAAACTGTTTTTT. This sequence encodes CASGTGGFNEKLFF.

This clone came up once. V usage is TRBV14 and J usage is TRBJ2-1; maybe TRBD2 (5 bases). CDR3 size: 13 residues. CDR1 and CDR2 (germline): SGHDN, FVKESK. Trimming took off 0 bases at V and 13 bases at J, with 13 bases between the two ends. CDR3 bases: TGTGCCAGCAGCCAAGATCAGCTAGCAAAACAGTTCTTC. Amino acid sequence: CASSQDQLAKQFF.

The chain has TRBV2 and TRBJ2-3, with 9 positions matching TRBD1. Trimming took 6 bases from V and 6 from J; bases not matched to a gene: 7. CDR1 and CDR2 from the germline V gene are SNHLY and FYNNEI. This CDR3 contains 14 residues. The CDR3 coding sequence is TGTGCCAGCAGCCCCGGGACAGGGAGGGATACGCAGTATTTT. Amino acids: CASSPGTGRDTQYF.

The rearrangement uses TRBV2 and TRBJ1-3, with 7 bases matching TRBD1. The trim removed 5 bases at V and 4 bases at J, leaving 8 bases unmatched. CDR3 length: 15 residues. Germline V gene data show CDR1 as SNHLY and CDR2 as FYNNEI. CDR3 coding DNA: TGTGCCAGCAGTTGGGACAGTAAAAACGGAAACACCATATATTTT. Translating gives CASSWDSKNGNTIYF.

The V gene is TRBV7-6, the J gene TRBJ2-2, with D unresolved. The CDR3 totals 15 residues. Germline V CDR1 and CDR2: SGHVS, FNYEAQ. V lost 1 base and J lost 4, with 10 bases in between. In DNA, the CDR3 is TGTGCCAGCAGCTTAGAGCAGGCGACCACCGGGGAGCTGTTTTTT. Protein sequence: CASSLEQATTGELFF.

The chain couples TRBV28 to TRBJ1-5; 10 nucleotides line up with TRBD1. V was clipped by 9 bases and J by 0 bases; unmatched bases: 11. The V gene's germline CDR1 is MDHEN and CDR2 SYDVKM. The CDR3 loop spans 17 amino acids. CDR3 DNA sequence: TGTGCCAGTCGGGAGGGGACAGGGGCATATAGCAATCAGCCCCAGCATTTT. This codes for CASREGTGAYSNQPQHF.

V gene TRBV3-1 (or the pseudogene TRBV3-2) combines with J gene TRBJ1-1; D is undetermined. CDR3 length: 14 amino acids. V was trimmed by 4 bases and J by 1 base, leaving 10 bases between them. CDR1 and CDR2 from the germline V gene are LGHDT and YNNKEL (reference sequence). The CDR3 reads CASSRYDTNTEAFF. The CDR3 nucleotides read TGTGCCAGCAGCCGCTATGACACGAACACTGAAGCTTTCTTT.

The chain recombines TRBV29-1 with TRBJ2-1; no reliable D call. V lost 7 bases and J 2 bases, leaving 6 bases between the germline ends. The V gene's germline CDR1 is SQVTM and CDR2 ANQGSEA. The CDR3 has 11 residues. CDR3 in amino acids: CSAKTYNEQFF. The CDR3 DNA is TGCAGCGCCAAAACCTACAATGAGCAGTTCTTC.